The clone carrying this T cell receptor (beta chain) has only a few counts. Its antigen is not identified. The germline gives CDR1 SGHTA, CDR2 FQGTGA. Trimming removed 0 bases from V and 4 bases from J, with 8 bases in between. The CDR3 is made up of 14 amino acids. The sample is drawn from a study of T cells after yellow fever vaccination. Findings and caveats of the study: CD4 and CD8 compartments shared a small share of clonotypes, likely from convergent recombination. Peak timing came faster in the weaker secondary response, day 5 versus 15. One caveat is that FACS-sorted repertoires could contain abundant clonotypes contaminating from the bulk population.

For TCR, cDNA came from 5'RACE template switching, which added a universal primer site and UMIs. Each CDR3 protein is one row after TCRdb ran MiXCR on the 5' RACE reads. The data hold about 340,000 distinct CDR3 sequences, with 8.5% to 9% observed a single time. This clonotype was sampled from a man between 18 and 35 years old who received the YFV17D yellow fever vaccine. The rearrangement joins TRBV7-3 to TRBJ2-3; D uncertain. Sequenced here: PBMCs, sampled on the day of the first yellow fever vaccination. CDR3 sequence: CASSLTGWADTQYF. The CDR3 DNA is TGTGCCAGCAGCTTAACCGGTTGGGCAGATACGCAGTATTTT.